The rows below give T cell receptor beta chains drawn from one sample of a study of shared clonotypes between healthy human individuals. Only in-frame clones appear in the TCRdb table, and some are missing; sequencing was by immunoSEQ multiplex PCR. The sample records 1.5 million to 2.5 million clones, around 96% being singletons. The sample comprised naive CD8+ T cells sorted from blood. The source of these receptors is a man aged 18 to 29 in good health. Both conserved end residues are part of each CDR3. D genes are given only for firm matches. Part of the rows lack a size; the others show once, few, many or a class for expanded clones.

d_call	j_call	clone_size	v_call	cdr3_nt	cdr3_aa
TRBD1	TRBJ2-2	.	TRBV6-5	TGTGCCAGCAGTGCATCAGGGGGCGGGGAGCTGTTTTTT	CASSASGGGELFF
.	TRBJ2-7	.	TRBV5-4	TGTGCCAGCAGCTTAGGGTTGTGGTCCTACGAGCAGTACTTC	CASSLGLWSYEQYF
.	TRBJ2-3	.	TRBV27	TGTGCCAGCAGTTGGGGGCGCACAGATACGCAGTATTTT	CASSWGRTDTQYF
.	TRBJ2-7	.	TRBV5-6	TGTGCCAGCAGCTTGTTGGCAGGGGAGATGCGGGAGCAGTACTTC	CASSLLAGEMREQYF
.	TRBJ1-2	.	TRBV6-5	TGTGCCAGCAGTCCAACAGGGACGGTTAACTATGGCTACACCTTC	CASSPTGTVNYGYTF
TRBD2	TRBJ2-5	.	TRBV6-6	TGTGCCAGCAGTCCGCTAGCGGGAGGGCCCGCGGCCCAGTACTTC	CASSPLAGGPAAQYF
TRBD2	TRBJ2-3	.	TRBV5-1	TGCGCCAGCAGCTTTATAATTCTGGGACTAGCGAACACAGATACGCAGTATTTT	CASSFIILGLANTDTQYF
.	TRBJ2-7	once	TRBV10-3	TGTGCCATCAGTGAGCGGAACATCCTGGGCCCCGAGCAGTACTTC	CAISERNILGPEQYF
.	TRBJ1-5	once	TRBV10-3	TGTGCCATCAGTGATCCTGGGGGTCCTTATAGCAATCAGCCCCAGCATTTT	CAISDPGGPYSNQPQHF
TRBD1	TRBJ1-2	.	TRBV15	TGTGCCACCAGCAGAGATCGGGGGACAGTTAACTATGGCTACACCTTC	CATSRDRGTVNYGYTF
.	TRBJ2-7	.	TRBV6-6	TGTGCCAGCAGTCCCGAGACAGGAGCCTCCTACGAGCAGTACTTC	CASSPETGASYEQYF